These 25 T cell receptor beta chains were sequenced from one sample in a study of T cell repertoires in cytomegalovirus infection. TCRdb itself ran the reads through MiXCR, one entry per CDR3 protein. The sample carries about 210,000 distinct CDR3 sequences, 6% to 8% recorded once. The sample taken for sequencing was PBMCs. The receptors here all came from a human donor in good health (CMV status not recorded). Some clones in this sample may be carry-over from other donors' samples.

Ten or more counts support this clonotype. The chain couples TRBV19 to TRBJ1-2; D not resolved. Trimming took 3 bases from V and 1 from J, leaving 9 bases between them. The CDR3 length is 14 residues. Germline CDR1 reads LNHDA; CDR2 reads SQIVND (reference sequence). The chain's CDR3 is CASSIAGRNYGYTF. The CDR3 DNA follows: TGTGCCAGTAGTATCGCCGGCCGTAACTATGGCTACACCTTC.

This clonotype was seen many times. This chain links TRBV6-5 with TRBJ1-2; D may be TRBD1 (5 bases). The CDR3 extends over 14 amino acids. The V gene's germline CDR1 is MNHEY and CDR2 SVGAGI. V was trimmed by 0 bases and J by 5 bases, leaving 10 bases between them. The CDR3 is CASSYSLEGYGYTF. CDR3 bases: TGTGCCAGCAGTTACTCGCTTGAGGGGTATGGCTACACCTTC.

This clonotype was counted at least ten times. The chain has TRBV7-2 and TRBJ2-2; 9 bases align to TRBD1. The CDR3 has 15 residues. Germline V lookup: CDR1 SGHTA, CDR2 FQGNSA. The V segment lost 5 bases and the J segment 5 bases; nucleotides outside the gene matches: 6. CDR3 coding DNA: TGTGCCAGCAGCCTCAGACAGGGGGGAACCGGGGAGCTGTTTTTT. Its translation: CASSLRQGGTGELFF.

In its sample, this clonotype was seen many times. The chain employs TRBV6-2 or TRBV6-3 and TRBJ1-2, with D maybe TRBD1 (6 bases). Germline V gene sequence: CDR1 MNHEY, CDR2 SVGEGT. V was trimmed by 8 bases and J by 0 bases, leaving 16 bases between them. The length of the CDR3 is 15 residues. Written as DNA, the CDR3 is TGTGCCAGCGCTAACCACAGGGCCACTAACTATGGCTACACCTTC. This gives the protein CASANHRATNYGYTF.

This clonotype was seen at least ten times. This sequence joins TRBV7-9 and TRBJ2-3; 10 nucleotides line up with TRBD2. The germline V gene has CDR1 SEHNR and CDR2 FQNEAQ (reference sequence). The junction had 4 bases not matched to a gene; V was cut back by 5 bases and J by 5 bases. CDR3 length equals 14 residues. CDR3 nucleotide sequence: TGTGCCAGCAGCGCTCGGACTAGCGGAGATACGCAGTATTTT. This codes for CASSARTSGDTQYF.

There are many counts of this clonotype. The rearrangement joins TRBV20-1 to TRBJ2-5; the match to TRBD1 covers 10 bases. The V segment lost 2 bases and the J segment 2 bases; nucleotides outside the gene matches: 5. The germline V gene has CDR1 DFQATT and CDR2 SNEGSKA (reference sequence). This CDR3 spans 15 amino acids. CDR3 region: CSARRGTGVQETQYF. The CDR3 bases are TGCAGTGCTAGACGTGGGACAGGGGTACAAGAGACCCAGTACTTC.

Many counts were recorded for this clonotype. The rearrangement uses TRBV18 and TRBJ2-2; 9 positions agree with TRBD1. Germline CDR1 and CDR2: KGHSH and LQKENI. V lost 4 bases, J lost 2 bases, and 11 bases stayed unmatched. There are 18 residues in the CDR3. The CDR3: CASSLRSPGQGNTGELFF. The DNA of the CDR3 is TGTGCCAGCTCACTTCGATCTCCGGGACAGGGTAACACCGGGGAGCTGTTTTTT.

This clonotype was seen at least ten times. This sequence joins TRBV3-1 and TRBJ1-5; TRBD1 matches at 9 bases. Losses at the gene ends were 4 bases for V and 4 bases for J; bases not matched to a gene: 5. CDR1 is LGHDT, CDR2 YNNKEL, per germline (reference sequence). The CDR3 spans 15 residues. The CDR3 DNA sequence: TGTGCCAGCAGCCCCGGGACAGGGTTGAATCAGCCCCAGCATTTT. It specifies CASSPGTGLNQPQHF.

This clonotype was recorded many times. The rearrangement links TRBV13 to TRBJ1-2; D ambiguous. CDR1 is PRHDT and CDR2 is FYEKMQ in the germline V gene (reference sequence). V lost 0 bases and J lost 8, with 7 bases in between. This CDR3 contains 12 residues. CDR3 amino acids: CASSLGSFGYTF. DNA for the CDR3: TGTGCCAGCAGCTTAGGCTCGTTCGGCTACACCTTC.

There are many counts of this clonotype. The rearrangement links TRBV20-1 to TRBJ2-7; 8 bases line up with TRBD1. Germline CDR1 reads DFQATT; CDR2 reads SNEGSKA (reference sequence). The junction had 9 bases not matched to a gene; V was cut back by 6 bases and J by 5 bases. This CDR3 is built from 13 residues. CDR3 sequence: CSAPTDRAHEQYF. The CDR3 bases are TGCAGTGCCCCTACGGACAGGGCCCACGAGCAGTACTTC.

This chain connects TRBV23-1 to TRBJ2-2; tentatively, D is TRBD1 (5 bases). TRBV23-1 is recorded as an ORF, its role being uncertain. V was shortened by 3 bases and J by 1 base, with 12 bases between the two germline ends. The CDR3 length is 16 residues. The CDR3 region has the DNA TGCGCCAGCAGTCAGGACCCGACAGTGAACACCGGGGAGCTGTTTTTT. Translating gives CASSQDPTVNTGELFF.

This clonotype was counted only a few times. This chain links TRBV2 with TRBJ1-1, with unresolved D. The CDR3 covers 13 residues. Germline V CDR1 and CDR2: SNHLY, FYNNEI. Trimming removed 10 bases from V and 2 bases from J, with 14 bases in between. The CDR3 loop is CANQLGPNTEAFF. The CDR3 coding sequence is TGTGCCAACCAACTCGGCCCAAACACTGAAGCTTTCTTT.

This clonotype came up a few times. The chain has TRBV2 and TRBJ1-6, with 7 bases identical to TRBD1. Germline CDR1 and CDR2: SNHLY and FYNNEI. With 6 bases clipped from V and 10 bases from J, the junction kept 12 bases outside the gene matches. The CDR3 has 15 residues. The DNA for the CDR3 is TGTGCCAGCAGGGGAACCGGGACAGTCGAGTCACCCCTCCACTTT. Protein sequence: CASRGTGTVESPLHF.

This clonotype was seen at least ten times. The rearrangement links TRBV6-6 to TRBJ2-5; 10 positions match TRBD1. This CDR3 comprises 16 residues. The V gene end was trimmed by 5 bases and the J gene end by 0 bases; junction bases not matched to a gene: 6. Germline CDR1 reads MNHNY; CDR2 reads SVGAGI (reference sequence). CDR3 nucleotide sequence: TGTGCCAGCAGTCCAGGGACAGGGGCGTACCAAGAGACCCAGTACTTC. This codes for CASSPGTGAYQETQYF.

The V gene is TRBV4-2, the J gene TRBJ1-4, with a weak D call TRBD1 (5 bases). This CDR3 spans 14 amino acids. Trimming stripped 0 bases from V and 7 bases from J, with 9 bases between. The V gene's germline CDR1 is LGHNA and CDR2 YNFKEQ. CDR3 loop: CASSQDRRGEKLFF. In DNA form, the CDR3 reads TGTGCCAGCAGCCAAGATCGTAGGGGTGAAAAACTGTTTTTT.

Ten or more counts support this clonotype. J is TRBJ2-7 and V is TRBV10-3, with a possible D match to TRBD2 (5 bases). The CDR3 contains 13 residues. Germline assignment: CDR1 ENHRY and CDR2 SYGVKD. With 0 bases removed from V and 6 bases from J, the gap between germline ends came to 9 bases. The CDR3: CAISESGSGEQYF. The CDR3 DNA sequence: TGTGCCATCAGTGAGTCGGGGAGTGGCGAGCAGTACTTC.

This clonotype was seen at least ten times. The chain combines TRBV29-1 with TRBJ1-5; TRBD1 matches 7 bases. CDR1 SQVTM and CDR2 ANQGSEA come from the germline V gene. The CDR3 spans 14 residues. V trimming: 8 bases; J trimming: 7 bases; junction bases outside the gene matches: 14. DNA of the CDR3: TGCAGCCCAGAAGGGGGCTCGTCGGGACAGCCCCAGCATTTT. It codes for CSPEGGSSGQPQHF.

The table lists this clonotype with many counts. The chain carries TRBV7-9 and TRBJ2-1, with D possibly matching TRBD1 (6 bases). V lost 1 base and J lost 6, with 10 bases in between. CDR3 length: 14 residues. CDR1 and CDR2 (germline): SEHNR, FQNEAQ (reference sequence). The CDR3 sequence: CASSLGQAFNEQFF. The CDR3 DNA reads as TGTGCCAGCAGCTTAGGACAGGCGTTCAATGAGCAGTTCTTC.

The sample holds a few counts of this clonotype. The chain combines TRBV20-1 with TRBJ1-1, with TRBD1 identical over 11 bases. Germline V gene lookup returns CDR1 DFQATT and CDR2 SNEGSKA (reference sequence). Trimming took 0 bases from V and 9 from J; bases not matched to a gene: 12. This CDR3 is built from 16 residues. The CDR3 is CSARDGQGAIRLKAFF. Written as DNA, the CDR3 is TGCAGTGCTAGAGATGGACAGGGGGCGATCCGGCTGAAAGCTTTCTTT.

In its sample, this clonotype was seen many times. The J gene is TRBJ2-7, the V gene TRBV5-1; D not resolved. Deletions cut 1 base from V and 1 base from J, with 3 bases between. Per the germline V gene, CDR1 is SGHRS and CDR2 is YFSETQ. The CDR3 totals 12 residues. CDR3 nucleotides: TGCGCCAGCAGCTTGCCGTCCTACGAGCAGTACTTC. This sequence encodes CASSLPSYEQYF. The full variable domain, in which reference TRBV5-1 and TRBJ2-7 provide the parts outside the CDR3, is KAGVTQTPRYLIKTRGQQVTLSCSPISGHRSVSWYQQTPGQGLQFLFEYFSETQRNKGNFPGRFSGRQFSNSRSEMNVSTLELGDSALYLCASSLPSYEQYFGPGTRLTVT.

This clonotype was counted many times. The CDR3 DNA reads as TGTGCCAGCAGCGAGCAGGGGTTTCGTGATGGCTACACCTTC. Protein: CASSEQGFRDGYTF. This rearrangement joins TRBV7-2 to TRBJ1-2, with D possibly being TRBD1 (6 bases). CDR1 is SGHTA, CDR2 FQGNSA, per germline. Trimming cost V 5 bases and J 6 bases, with 16 bases left between them. CDR3 length: 14 residues.

The sample holds many counts of this clonotype. The rearrangement uses TRBV7-9 and TRBJ1-2; weak D call: TRBD1 (5 bases). Trimming left V 1 base short and J 8 bases short, with 17 bases between. The CDR3 has 15 amino acids. Germline-derived CDR1 and CDR2 are SEHNR and FQNEAQ (reference sequence). The CDR3 here is CASSLGGSTDGGYTF. As DNA, the CDR3 is TGTGCCAGCAGCTTAGGGGGCTCAACGGATGGAGGCTACACCTTC.

This clonotype was seen many times. The genes are TRBV6-2 or TRBV6-3 and TRBJ2-5; D is possibly TRBD1 or TRBD2 (5 bases each). The CDR3 is 14 residues long. Trimming shortened V by 7 bases and J by 2 bases, and 14 bases separated the two germline ends. Looked up from germline, CDR1 is MNHEY and CDR2 is SVGEGT. The CDR3 nucleotides are TGTGCCAGCACTAAGGGACGGTGGCAAGAGACCCAGTACTTC. Translation gives CASTKGRWQETQYF.

This clonotype occurred a few times. The chain links TRBV20-1 to TRBJ2-5; D is uncertain. Germline V gives CDR1 DFQATT, CDR2 SNEGSKA (reference sequence). V lost 7 bases, J lost 2 bases, and 11 bases lay in between. CDR3 size: 12 residues. CDR3 loop: CSVPSRQETQYF. CDR3 coding DNA: TGCAGTGTCCCCAGCAGGCAAGAGACCCAGTACTTC.

This clonotype was seen many times. The chain links TRBV29-1 to TRBJ2-1, with TRBD1 as a possible D gene (5 bases). The germline CDR1 and CDR2 sequences are SQVTM and ANQGSEA. Trimming shortened V by 2 bases and J by 3 bases, and 11 bases separated the two germline ends. The CDR3 runs 14 residues. The CDR3 nucleotides are TGCAGCGTTGAAATAGGGGCCGGCTACAATGAGCAGTTCTTC. It yields the protein CSVEIGAGYNEQFF.